These 28 T cell receptor beta chains came from one sample sequenced in a study of shared clonotypes between healthy human individuals. Using immunoSEQ multiplex PCR, the repertoire was profiled, and TCRdb retains in-frame clones only, with some absent. The sample records 2 million to 2.5 million clones, 93% being singletons. Sequences were obtained from naive CD4+ T cells from PBMCs. Regarding subset: CD45RA+ positively selected. These receptor sequences come from a young man in good health. Some clones in this sample may be carry-over from other donors' samples.

For the CDR3, the DNA is TGTGCCAGCAGCGCTGGGACTAGCGGGAGTCAAGCAGATACGCAGTATTTT. Its protein is CASSAGTSGSQADTQYF. V gene TRBV11-2 combines with J gene TRBJ2-3, with 14 nucleotides matching TRBD2. CDR3 length: 17 amino acids. Germline assignment: CDR1 SGHAT and CDR2 FQNNGV. With 5 bases clipped from V and 4 bases from J, the junction kept 8 bases outside the gene matches.

This clone showed up just a few times. The V and J genes are TRBV28 and TRBJ1-5, with D unclear. V lost 4 bases, J lost 9 bases, and 10 bases lay in between. The CDR3 consists of 12 residues. Germline V gene sequence: CDR1 MDHEN, CDR2 SYDVKM. The CDR3 here is CASSSPDGPQHF. The CDR3 nucleotides are TGTGCCAGCAGTTCCCCCGACGGGCCCCAGCATTTT.

CDR3 in DNA: TGTGCCAGCAGAGAACAGAGTCCTAACTATGGCTACACCTTC. It yields the protein CASREQSPNYGYTF. The chain recombines TRBV28 with TRBJ1-2; D is unclear. The CDR3 is 14 amino acids. Trimming stripped 6 bases from V and 0 bases from J, with 11 bases between. Germline-derived CDR1 and CDR2 are MDHEN and SYDVKM.

V usage is TRBV5-1 and J usage is TRBJ2-1; D might be TRBD2 (6 bases). Trimming took off 0 bases at V and 9 bases at J, with 16 bases between the two ends. CDR3 size: 15 residues. CDR1 and CDR2 from the germline V gene are SGHRS and YFSETQ. The CDR3 sequence: CASSLVGLPFPEQFF. The CDR3 DNA sequence: TGCGCCAGCAGCTTGGTGGGACTCCCATTTCCTGAGCAGTTCTTC. Complete variable domain (other parts from reference TRBV5-1 and TRBJ2-1): KAGVTQTPRYLIKTRGQQVTLSCSPISGHRSVSWYQQTPGQGLQFLFEYFSETQRNKGNFPGRFSGRQFSNSRSEMNVSTLELGDSALYLCASSLVGLPFPEQFFGPGTRLTVL.

This rearrangement joins TRBV5-8 to TRBJ1-4; TRBD1 matches 8 bases. The CDR3 runs 15 residues. Germline V gene sequence: CDR1 SGHTS, CDR2 YDEGEE. V dropped 4 bases and J dropped 4; count of bases not matched to a gene: 6. The CDR3 is CASSQRDRINEKLFF. Here the CDR3 DNA reads TGTGCCAGCAGCCAACGGGACAGGATTAATGAAAAACTGTTTTTT.

V usage is TRBV15 and J usage is TRBJ1-3; D remains ambiguous. Germline V gene data show CDR1 as LNHNV and CDR2 as YYDKDF (reference sequence). This CDR3 is 16 amino acids long. V dropped 0 bases and J dropped 0 bases, with 9 bases sitting between them. The CDR3 reads CATSRDRANSGNTIYF. CDR3 in DNA: TGTGCCACCAGCAGAGATAGGGCAAACTCTGGAAACACCATATATTTT. The full variable domain, in which reference TRBV15 and TRBJ1-3 provide the parts outside the CDR3, is DAMVIQNPRYQVTQFGKPVTLSCSQTLNHNVMYWYQQKSSQAPKLLFHYYDKDFNNEADTPDNFQSRRPNTSFCFLDIRSPGLGDTAMYLCATSRDRANSGNTIYFGEGSWLTVV.

This chain connects TRBV9 to TRBJ2-1; TRBD2 matches at 10 bases. This CDR3 contains 16 residues. Germline assignment: CDR1 SGDLS and CDR2 YYNGEE. The trim removed 3 bases at V and 2 bases at J, leaving 5 bases unmatched. In DNA, the CDR3 is TGTGCCAGCAGCGCCCCCGGACTAGCGGCCTACAATGAGCAGTTCTTC. Protein sequence: CASSAPGLAAYNEQFF.

This clone appeared once. The chain employs TRBV28 and TRBJ2-5; no firm D call. The ends were cut back, 6 bases at V and 3 bases at J, with 11 bases in the middle. Germline V lookup: CDR1 MDHEN, CDR2 SYDVKM. This CDR3 region has 13 residues. The CDR3 DNA reads TGTGCCAGCAGCTCCGACGCCGAAGAGACCCAGTACTTC. Translation gives CASSSDAEETQYF.

The V call is TRBV2, the J call TRBJ1-1, with D possibly being TRBD1 (6 bases). Trimming removed 5 bases at V and 1 base at J, with 14 bases between. The CDR3 has 15 amino acids. Germline V CDR1 and CDR2: SNHLY, FYNNEI. The CDR3 protein is CASSRPGTPNTEAFF. The CDR3 region has the DNA TGTGCCAGCAGTCGACCCGGGACACCGAACACTGAAGCTTTCTTT.

This sequence joins TRBV7-2 and TRBJ2-7, with TRBD2 matching 7 bases. In germline, CDR1 is SGHTA, CDR2 FQGNSA. Germline trimming cut 5 bases from V and 4 bases from J; bases unmatched to any gene: 5. This CDR3 is 13 amino acids long. The CDR3 region is CASSRGLPYEQYF. The CDR3, as DNA: TGTGCCAGCAGCCGGGGACTACCTTACGAGCAGTACTTC. Based on the CDR3 plus reference TRBV7-2 and TRBJ2-7, the full variable domain is GAGVSQSPSNKVTEKGKDVELRCDPISGHTALYWYRQSLGQGLEFLIYFQGNSAPDKSGLPSDRFSAERTGGSVSTLTIQRTQQEDSAVYLCASSRGLPYEQYFGPGTRLTVT.

This chain joins TRBV28 and TRBJ2-5, with D possibly being TRBD1 or TRBD2 (5 bases each). The CDR3 contains 16 residues. Trimming took off 6 bases at V and 5 bases at J, with 22 bases between the two ends. Germline lookup yields CDR1 MDHEN and CDR2 SYDVKM. In DNA, the CDR3 is TGTGCCAGCAGCCCTCCGGGGCTAGGGCCCGGCGAGACCCAGTACTTC. Translated, it gives CASSPPGLGPGETQYF.

The rearrangement uses TRBV2 and TRBJ1-4; D possibly corresponds to TRBD1 (5 bases). The CDR3 is 12 amino acids. The germline CDR1 and CDR2 sequences are SNHLY and FYNNEI. Trimming stripped 2 bases from V and 13 bases from J, with 11 bases between. The DNA for the CDR3 is TGTGCCAGCAGTGAATTGGCAGGGAGACTGTTTTTT. It specifies CASSELAGRLFF.

This chain uses TRBV30 with TRBJ2-1; 7 bases are a match to TRBD2. The CDR3 spans 11 residues. The germline V gene has CDR1 GTSNPN and CDR2 SVGIG (reference sequence). The ends lost 5 bases at V and 9 bases at J; junction bases unmatched: 4. The CDR3 sequence: CAWGGVSEQFF. The CDR3 region has the DNA TGTGCCTGGGGGGGGGTCAGTGAGCAGTTCTTC. The full variable domain, rest sourced from reference TRBV30 and TRBJ2-1, is SQTIHQWPATLVQPVGSPLSLECTVEGTSNPNLYWYRQAAGRGLQLLFYSVGIGQISSEVPQNLSASRPQDRQFILSSKKLLLSDSGFYLCAWGGVSEQFFGPGTRLTVL.

The chain has TRBV29-1 and TRBJ1-3; D is ambiguous. Per germline, CDR1 SQVTM and CDR2 ANQGSEA. The germline V and J ends were trimmed by 6 bases and 8 bases, with 11 bases remaining between them. The CDR3 length is 11 residues. The CDR3 region has the DNA TGCAGCGTCGGAGAGGTTGACACCATATATTTT. It translates to CSVGEVDTIYF. The full variable domain, rest sourced from reference TRBV29-1 and TRBJ1-3, is SAVISQKPSRDICQRGTSLTIQCQVDSQVTMMFWYRQQPGQSLTLIATANQGSEATYESGFVIDKFPISRPNLTFSTLTVSNMSPEDSSIYLCSVGEVDTIYFGEGSWLTVV.

J is TRBJ2-3 and V is TRBV29-1, with 11 bases fitting TRBD2. V lost 3 bases, J lost 6 bases, and 17 bases stayed unmatched. Germline CDR1 SQVTM, CDR2 ANQGSEA. This CDR3 spans 18 amino acids. The CDR3 is CSVEPRPSGRPRGDTQYF. The DNA of the CDR3 is TGCAGCGTTGAGCCACGGCCTAGCGGGAGGCCGCGGGGGGATACGCAGTATTTT.

The rearrangement links TRBV5-6 to TRBJ2-7; 8 nucleotides match TRBD2. The CDR3 has 15 residues. The trim removed 0 bases at V and 2 bases at J, leaving 4 bases unmatched. The V gene's germline CDR1 is SGHDT and CDR2 YYEEEE. This CDR3 is CASSLDPGLAYEQYF. The DNA of the CDR3 is TGTGCCAGCAGCTTGGACCCGGGACTAGCCTACGAGCAGTACTTC. The whole variable domain, filled in from reference TRBV5-6 and TRBJ2-7, reads DAGVTQSPTHLIKTRGQQVTLRCSPKSGHDTVSWYQQALGQGPQFIFQYYEEEERQRGNFPDRFSGHQFPNYSSELNVNALLLGDSALYLCASSLDPGLAYEQYFGPGTRLTVT.

Worth noting for this clone: Additional DNA sequences in this sample encode the identical CDR3. This chain joins TRBV2 and TRBJ2-2; D gene ambiguous. This CDR3 has 14 amino acids. Trimming stripped 4 bases from V and 2 bases from J, with 8 bases between. Germline V gives CDR1 SNHLY, CDR2 FYNNEI. CDR3 DNA: TGTGCCAGCAGTGCTCGGGTTAACACCGGGGAGCTGTTTTTT. Translating it yields CASSARVNTGELFF.

The gene calls are TRBV19 and TRBJ2-1; weak D call: TRBD2 (5 bases). From germline, CDR1 is LNHDA and CDR2 SQIVND (reference sequence). Trimming took off 7 bases at V and 4 bases at J, with 14 bases between the two ends. CDR3 size: 14 residues. The CDR3 DNA reads as TGTGCCAGTACCTCAAGGGCGGGTTACAATGAGCAGTTCTTC. Its translation is CASTSRAGYNEQFF.

As for this clone: The same CDR3 can be traced to other DNA sequences in this sample. The chain couples TRBV2 to TRBJ2-1, with TRBD2 identical over 10 bases. The V gene end was trimmed by 8 bases and the J gene end by 3 bases; junction bases not matched to a gene: 4. This CDR3 has 14 residues. Germline CDR1 and CDR2: SNHLY and FYNNEI. CDR3 bases: TGTGCCAGCCGGCCTAGCGGGAGCTACAATGAGCAGTTCTTC. This encodes CASRPSGSYNEQFF.

This chain links TRBV28 with TRBJ2-1; D gene uncertain. V lost 6 bases and J 7 bases, leaving 19 bases between the germline ends. The germline V gene has CDR1 MDHEN and CDR2 SYDVKM. CDR3 length: 15 amino acids. In nucleotides, the CDR3 is TGTGCCAGCAGCTTTAGTGCACCTGTGACAAATGAGCAGTTCTTC. Its protein product is CASSFSAPVTNEQFF.

V gene TRBV28 combines with J gene TRBJ2-7; possibly TRBD1 for D (5 bases). Deletions cut 5 bases from V and 6 bases from J, with 23 bases between. CDR3 length: 16 residues. The germline V gene encodes CDR1 MDHEN and CDR2 SYDVKM. CDR3 in amino acids: CASSPAAQDASGEQYF. The CDR3 region has the DNA TGTGCCAGCAGTCCAGCCGCACAGGATGCCTCCGGCGAGCAGTACTTC.

V and J are TRBV4-2 and TRBJ2-7, with a tentative D call TRBD2 (6 bases). CDR1 is LGHNA and CDR2 is YNFKEQ in the germline V gene. V lost 1 base and J 0 bases, leaving 19 bases between the germline ends. This CDR3 is 18 amino acids long. The CDR3 protein is CASSQVDFLRGNSYEQYF. In DNA, the CDR3 is TGTGCCAGCAGCCAAGTTGATTTTTTACGCGGGAACTCCTACGAGCAGTACTTC.

This sequence joins TRBV5-1 and TRBJ2-3, with D perhaps matching TRBD1 (5 bases). The CDR3 contains 16 residues. CDR1 and CDR2 (germline): SGHRS, YFSETQ. V was cut by 1 base and J by 0 bases, with 12 bases left in between. CDR3 sequence reads: CASSLPETASTDTQYF. In DNA form, the CDR3 reads TGCGCCAGCAGCTTGCCCGAGACAGCTAGCACAGATACGCAGTATTTT.

This chain uses TRBV4-1 with TRBJ2-3, with 9 bases matching TRBD2. The germline gives CDR1 MGHRA, CDR2 YSYEKL. The CDR3 spans 16 residues. V shed 4 bases and J 0 bases; nucleotides not matched to a gene: 5. The CDR3 DNA follows: TGCGCCAGCAGCCCCCTAGCGGGGACTAGCACAGATACGCAGTATTTT. As protein: CASSPLAGTSTDTQYF.

V usage is TRBV6-5 and J usage is TRBJ2-5; 11 nucleotides line up with TRBD2. Germline V gene data show CDR1 as MNHEY and CDR2 as SVGAGI. J was trimmed by 5 bases and V by 2 bases; bases with no gene match: 7. The CDR3 runs to 16 residues. The CDR3 coding sequence is TGTGCCAGCAGTTACCGACTAGCGGGAATGGGGGAGACCCAGTACTTC. Amino acid sequence: CASSYRLAGMGETQYF.

The count of this clone is one. J is TRBJ2-7 and V is TRBV28; TRBD1 is a possible D gene (6 bases). Trimming pared 9 bases from V and 0 bases from J, leaving 12 bases between. The CDR3 length is 13 residues. Germline V gives CDR1 MDHEN, CDR2 SYDVKM. The CDR3 bases are TGTGCCAGTACAGGGTACTCCTCCTACGAGCAGTACTTC. It yields the protein CASTGYSSYEQYF.

The V gene is TRBV2, the J gene TRBJ2-2; D is uncertain. The CDR3 is 11 residues long. Germline V gives CDR1 SNHLY, CDR2 FYNNEI. Trimming stripped 5 bases from V and 6 bases from J, with 4 bases between. CDR3 in amino acids: CASSTAGELFF. The CDR3 DNA reads TGTGCCAGCAGTACGGCCGGGGAGCTGTTTTTT.

V and J are TRBV5-1 and TRBJ2-1, with TRBD2 matching 9 bases. Trimming cost V 4 bases and J 5 bases; bases outside gene matches: 7. The CDR3 is 15 amino acids. Germline-derived CDR1 and CDR2 are SGHRS and YFSETQ. In DNA form, the CDR3 reads TGCGCCAGCAGCCCTACCGGACTAGCGAACAATGAGCAGTTCTTC. It yields the protein CASSPTGLANNEQFF.